These T cell receptor beta chains were read from a single sample in a study of TIL therapy for anti-PD-1-resistant metastatic lung cancer. This table comes from immunoSEQ multiplex PCR, and its TCRdb copy is limited to in-frame clones, with some not included. The sample shows some 26,000 clones, roughly two thirds of them seen only once. The specimen was tumor tissue, collected at baseline. These receptors originate from a woman aged 30-85 years with non-small cell lung cancer. Each CDR3 is given with its conserved first and last residue. Each record gives: J gene, D gene, V gene, clone size, CDR3 DNA, CDR3 protein. A D gene is named only where the DNA matches it firmly. The size field is filled for only some rows; it gives once, few, many or a size class.

>TRBJ2-3|NA|TRBV5-1|NA
TGCGCCAGCAGCGTATCTGGGGACACAGATACGCAGTATTTT
CASSVSGDTDTQYF
>TRBJ2-3|NA|TRBV5-1|NA
TGCGCCAGCAGCTTGGTGGGTCCTATCACAGATACGCAGTATTTT
CASSLVGPITDTQYF
>TRBJ1-4|TRBD1|TRBV2|NA
TGTGCCAGCAGTGGCGGGGGACAGGGGGCCTTTAATGAAAAACTGTTTTTT
CASSGGGQGAFNEKLFF
>TRBJ2-3|NA|TRBV27|NA
TGTGCCAGCAGTTTCGGCGGTTCCCTCACAGATACGCAGTATTTT
CASSFGGSLTDTQYF
>TRBJ2-1|TRBD1|TRBV7-9|NA
TGTGCCAGCAGCCCCGGGACAGGGCGGCATGAGCAGTTCTTC
CASSPGTGRHEQFF
>TRBJ2-2|NA|TRBV5-1|few
TGCGCCAGCAGCCCCCTGGGAACCGGGGAGCTGTTTTTT
CASSPLGTGELFF
>TRBJ1-5|TRBD1|TRBV5-8|NA
TGTGCCAGCAGCCCGGTTCGGACAGGCGGACAGCCCCAGCATTTT
CASSPVRTGGQPQHF
>TRBJ2-6|NA|TRBV15|NA
TGTGCCACCAGCAGAGTGGCCTTCTCTGGGGCCAACGTCCTGACTTTC
CATSRVAFSGANVLTF
>TRBJ2-7|NA|TRBV5-6|NA
TGTGCCAGCAGCTTACGAGGGAGGCCCTACGAGCAGTACTTC
CASSLRGRPYEQYF
>TRBJ1-5|NA|TRBV7-2|once
TGTGCCAGCAGCTTAGCGGGGGAGAATCAGCCCCAGCATTTT
CASSLAGENQPQHF
>TRBJ2-7|NA|TRBV6-8|NA
TGTCCCCGAGTTCGGAGTTACGAGCAGTACTTC
CPRVRSYEQYF
>TRBJ2-3|TRBD2|TRBV6-5|few
TGTGCCAGCAGTTCTGATCCGGGACTAGGTGGTCCTACGCAGTATTTT
CASSSDPGLGGPTQYF
>TRBJ1-5|NA|TRBV7-2|NA
TGTGCCAGCAGCCAACAGGGCCAGGGCACCCAGCATTTT
CASSQQGQGTQHF
>TRBJ2-6|NA|TRBV14|NA
TGTGCCAGCAGCCTCCTGACAGCTCCCTCTGGGGCCAACGTCCTGACTTTC
CASSLLTAPSGANVLTF
>TRBJ2-1|NA|TRBV5-1|NA
TGCGCCAGCAGCTTGTGGGGGTCGAGGGATGAGCAGTTCTTC
CASSLWGSRDEQFF
>TRBJ2-3|TRBD2|TRBV11-2|NA
TGTGCCAGCAGCTTAGTGGTAACTAGCGGGAGCTCAGATACGCAGTATTTT
CASSLVVTSGSSDTQYF
>TRBJ2-2|NA|TRBV7-2|NA
TGTGCCAGCAGCCTAAACCACCCGGGCCTTACCGGGGAGCTGTTTTTT
CASSLNHPGLTGELFF
>TRBJ2-4|NA|TRBV25-1|NA
TGTGCCAGCAGTGTCGGTTTCGGGAACATTCAGTACTTC
CASSVGFGNIQYF
>TRBJ1-4|NA|TRBV29-1|NA
TGCAGCGCCGGGTGGGGAAGGGAAAAACTGTTTTTT
CSAGWGREKLFF
>TRBJ2-7|TRBD1|TRBV5-4|NA
TGTGCCAGCAGCCCCCGGGACAGGGCGGGAGAGCAGTACTTC
CASSPRDRAGEQYF
>TRBJ2-4|NA|TRBV14|NA
TGTGCCAGCAGCCAACAGAATTCGGCAAACATTCAGTACTTC
CASSQQNSANIQYF
>TRBJ2-7|TRBD2|TRBV5-4|NA
TGTGCCAGCAGCCCGGGACTAGCGGATACGTACGAGCAGTACTTC
CASSPGLADTYEQYF
>TRBJ1-5|NA|TRBV19|NA
TGTGCCACTGAGGACGAAGCCAGCAATCAGCCCCAGCATTTT
CATEDEASNQPQHF
>TRBJ1-2|TRBD1|TRBV19|few
TGTGCCAGTAGTATCCGTGGACAGGGGCGCGGCTACACCTTC
CASSIRGQGRGYTF
>TRBJ2-5|NA|TRBV30|NA
TGTGCCTGGAGTGGAAACCGACCGTCCCCTGGGGAGACCCAGTACTTC
CAWSGNRPSPGETQYF
>TRBJ2-1|NA|TRBV30|NA
TGTGCCTGGAAAACTAGCTTTTTTAACAATGAGCAGTTCTTC
CAWKTSFFNNEQFF
>TRBJ2-3|TRBD2|TRBV5-1|NA
TGCGCCAGCAGCAGACTAGCGGGAGATGGGACAGATACGCAGTATTTT
CASSRLAGDGTDTQYF
>TRBJ2-7|NA|TRBV6-5|NA
TGTGCCAGCAGTTACTCGATGGGCGGCGAGCAGTACTTC
CASSYSMGGEQYF